The clone carrying this T cell receptor (beta chain) has a single count. Germline trimming cut 3 bases from V and 3 bases from J; bases unmatched to any gene: 8. Germline CDR1 is DFQATT and CDR2 is SNEGSKA (reference sequence). The CDR3 consists of 14 residues. The data were produced by immunoSEQ multiplex PCR, yet TCRdb's version contains in-frame clones alone and is incomplete. The sample holds approximately 70,000 clones, 79% seen once. The data are from a study of blood T cell repertoires in COVID-19. Overall study: Samples representing acute and convalescent COVID-19 were sourced from the United States, Italy and Spain.

The sequencing sample was made of peripheral blood. The source is a woman aged 45-65 years with acute or convalescent COVID-19. V usage is TRBV20-1 and J usage is TRBJ2-7; 7 positions agree with TRBD1. CDR3 region: CSASSETGSYEQYF. Written as DNA, the CDR3 is TGCAGTGCTAGTTCCGAGACAGGGAGCTACGAGCAGTACTTC.